This record concerns one T cell receptor (beta chain) sequence. The data originate from a study of blood T cell repertoires in COVID-19. Study information: Sites in the United States, Italy and Spain provided acute and convalescent COVID-19 samples. PBMCs, B-cell-depleted T cells, or T cells were the source of the cDNA or gDNA that made up the material.

Per the original data handling: Amplification with reference gene primers provided the estimates of nucleated cell counts. Clones were sequenced by immunoSEQ multiplex PCR, and TCRdb holds only the in-frame ones, with some missing. V and J calls and clone size are given by that table; D and trimming were obtained from the DNA. The repertoire includes tens of thousands of clones, over 75% of them detected once, and roughly 3.5% sits in the top ten. The ends were cut back, 3 bases at V and 5 bases at J, with 13 bases in the middle. The germline V gene has CDR1 KGHSH and CDR2 LQKENI. The CDR3 has 14 residues.

The clonotype originates from a man between 45 and 60 years old with active COVID-19. Input material: peripheral blood. The rearrangement uses TRBV18 and TRBJ2-5; a possible D gene is TRBD2 (5 bases). The CDR3, as DNA: TGTGCCAGCTCACCGAACCCGGGGAAGGAGACCCAGTACTTC. Translated, it gives CASSPNPGKETQYF.